This T cell receptor (beta chain) was profiled in a study of graft-versus-host responses after intestinal transplantation. About the research overall: Multivisceral, liver-intestinal, or isolated intestinal transplants were received by the recipients. The study gave all recipients anti-thymocyte globulin induction, then tacrolimus and steroids for approximately three years. Study conclusions and caveats: Analysis identified GvH clones in recipient marrow, with some appearing first in ileum or blood. The presence of high graft-versus-host to host-versus-graft clonal ratios in allografts characterized patients with graft-donor T cell macrochimerism.

The trim removed 5 bases at V and 5 bases at J, leaving 8 bases unmatched. Germline V gives CDR1 SGHNT, CDR2 YYREEE (reference sequence). The CDR3 is 15 amino acids. With respect to this clone: Its antigen is as yet unknown.

Using immunoSEQ multiplex PCR, the repertoire was profiled, and TCRdb retains in-frame clones only, with some absent. The repertoire includes 80,000 to 95,000 clones, roughly nine tenths of them detected once, and 0.28% sits in the top ten. The material was unstimulated CD4+ T cells sorted from spleen or lymph node cells, obtained before transplant. The chain joins TRBV5-4 to TRBJ2-3; the match to TRBD2 covers 10 bases. The receptor's source is a human donor who was the organ donor for an intestinal transplant. CDR3 coding DNA: TGTGCCAGCAGGCAGAGCGGGGGGGCCTTAGATACGCAGTATTTT. Protein sequence: CASRQSGGALDTQYF.